This TCR beta chain was recovered during a study of T cell repertoires in cytomegalovirus infection. Study findings and constraints: HLA-C-restricted CMV clonotypes gave the most frequent clonotype in two of eight donors.

This CDR3 region has 14 residues. Germline CDR1 and CDR2: SQVTM and ANQGSEA. V was shortened by 4 bases and J by 2 bases, with 12 bases between the two germline ends. MiXCR was run by TCRdb on the reads, yielding one entry per CDR3 protein. The sample lists 100,000 to 150,000 distinct CDR3 sequences, more than 7% occurring once. To note about this clonotype: Its target is unknown.

The sample taken for sequencing was PBMCs. The clonotype was recovered from a human donor in good health (CMV status not recorded). Some clones in this sample may be carry-over from other donors' samples. This sequence joins TRBV29-1 and TRBJ2-1, with a weak D call TRBD1 (6 bases). The CDR3 here is CSVARDKAYNEQFF. The CDR3 region has the DNA TGCAGCGTTGCCCGGGACAAGGCCTACAATGAGCAGTTCTTC.